These 19 T cell receptor beta chains were sequenced from one sample in a study of T cells in Graves' hyperthyroidism and ophthalmopathy. Amplified TCR beta CDR3 regions derived from RNA transcripts. HTBI primers drove first-round RT-PCR of the TCR CDR3. TCRdb re-analysed the multiplex PCR reads in MiXCR, keeping a single row per CDR3 protein. The sample carries around 720,000 distinct CDR3 sequences, 35% recorded once. The sample comprised blood. These receptors were collected from a middle-aged woman with Graves' hyperthyroidism.

The chain links TRBV7-9 to TRBJ2-2, with D possibly called TRBD1 or TRBD2 (5 bases each). Germline values: CDR1 SEHNR, CDR2 FQNEAQ (reference sequence). This CDR3 is 15 amino acids long. V lost 5 bases, J lost 2 bases, and 12 bases lay in between. The CDR3 coding sequence is TGTGCCAGCAGCCGAGGGACGATAAACACCGGGGAGCTGTTTTTT. It codes for CASSRGTINTGELFF.

The chain has TRBV7-9 and TRBJ1-1; tentatively, D is TRBD1 (5 bases). The CDR3 runs 14 residues. CDR1 and CDR2 from the germline V gene are SEHNR and FQNEAQ (reference sequence). Trimming pared 6 bases from V and 9 bases from J, leaving 20 bases between. The CDR3 nucleotides read TGTGCCAGCAGGACGCTACAGGACATCACGAAAGCTTTCTTT. Protein product: CASRTLQDITKAFF.

This clonotype was seen at least ten times. The CDR3 nucleotides read TGTGCCAGTAGATCTCCCGGGACATCCTACGAGCAGTACTTC. It encodes CASRSPGTSYEQYF. The chain joins TRBV19 to TRBJ2-7, with D tentatively TRBD1 (6 bases). Trimming removed 6 bases at V and 1 base at J, with 13 bases between. CDR3 length: 14 residues. Per the germline V gene, CDR1 is LNHDA and CDR2 is SQIVND (reference sequence). Drawing the rest from reference TRBV19 and TRBJ2-7, the complete variable domain is DGGITQSPKYLFRKEGQNVTLSCEQNLNHDAMYWYRQDPGQGLRLIYYSQIVNDFQKGDIAEGYSVSREKKESFPLTVTSAQKNPTAFYLCASRSPGTSYEQYFGPGTRLTVT.

The chain joins TRBV28 to TRBJ2-5; D is ambiguous. This CDR3 has 15 amino acids. Trimming cost V 5 bases and J 0 bases, with 13 bases left between them. Germline V lookup: CDR1 MDHEN, CDR2 SYDVKM. CDR3 nucleotide sequence: TGTGCCAGCAGTCGCGCGACTGCCAACCAAGAGACCCAGTACTTC. The encoded protein is CASSRATANQETQYF. Full variable domain (missing parts from reference TRBV28 and TRBJ2-5): DVKVTQSSRYLVKRTGEKVFLECVQDMDHENMFWYRQDPGLGLRLIYFSYDVKMKEKGDIPEGYSVSREKKERFSLILESASTNQTSMYLCASSRATANQETQYFGPGTRLLVL.

A few counts support this clonotype. J is TRBJ1-1 and V is TRBV6-2 or TRBV6-3, with a weak D call TRBD1 (5 bases). Germline values: CDR1 MNHEY, CDR2 SVGEGT. The CDR3 sequence is 14 residues long. Trimming shortened V by 2 bases and J by 3 bases, and 10 bases separated the two germline ends. The CDR3 DNA reads as TGTGCCAGCAGTTACAAAGGGGCTGACACTGAAGCTTTCTTT. Amino acids: CASSYKGADTEAFF.

This clonotype was counted at least ten times. The gene calls are TRBV7-3 and TRBJ2-7; 10 bases are a match to TRBD1. Germline CDR1 and CDR2: SGHTA and FQGTGA. The CDR3 has 14 residues. V shed 1 base, J shed 5 bases, and the junction held 2 bases outside the gene matches. The CDR3 region is CASSLKGTGDEQYF. The CDR3 bases are TGTGCCAGCAGCTTAAAGGGGACAGGGGACGAGCAGTACTTC.

This clonotype was detected only a few times. The chain carries TRBV4-3 and TRBJ2-2, with 7 bases that match TRBD2. Per the germline V gene, CDR1 is LGHNA and CDR2 is YSLEER. The CDR3 totals 15 residues. V gave up 1 base and J gave up 7 bases; unmatched junction bases: 6. CDR3 sequence: CASSQVSAGVGELFF. The CDR3 nucleotides are TGCGCCAGCAGCCAAGTCTCCGCGGGGGTCGGGGAGCTGTTTTTT.

This chain links TRBV4-3 with TRBJ2-7; possible D gene TRBD2, 5 bases. V was pared by 3 bases and J by 1 base, with 10 bases between. The CDR3 runs 14 residues. Germline CDR1 LGHNA, CDR2 YSLEER. The CDR3 DNA is TGCGCCAGCAGCCACGGGGTGGAGTCCTACGAGCAGTACTTC. This encodes CASSHGVESYEQYF.

In this sample, this clonotype turned up a few times. Mismatch with germline at one junction end may stem from a read error. The rearrangement joins TRBV5-1 to TRBJ2-2; D is ambiguous. Germline V lookup: CDR1 SGHRS, CDR2 YFSETQ. The CDR3 has 12 amino acids. The CDR3 loop reads CASSLSGRELFF. The CDR3 DNA is TGTGCCAGCAGCTTGAGTGGGCGGGAGCTGTTTTTT.

As regards this clonotype: A junction end diverges from the germline sequence, so it may reflect a read error. The chain carries TRBV7-9 and TRBJ1-3; D is perhaps TRBD1 (6 bases). Germline-derived CDR1 and CDR2 are SEHNR and FQNEAQ (reference sequence). The CDR3 sequence is 17 residues long. CDR3 in amino acids: CASSLYRKGQSGNTIHF. The CDR3 nucleotides read TGTGCCAGCAGCTTATATAGGAAGGGACAAAGTGGAAACACCATACATTTT.

On this clonotype itself: The junction departs from germline at one end; a sequencing error may be responsible. The chain uses TRBV7-9 and TRBJ1-3; D call uncertain. Germline values: CDR1 SEHNR, CDR2 FQNEAQ (reference sequence). This CDR3 spans 14 amino acids. The CDR3: CASSLDGTGNIIYF. DNA for the CDR3: TGTGCCAGCAGCTTAGACGGTACTGGAAACATCATATATTTT.

V gene TRBV9 combines with J gene TRBJ2-2; 10 nucleotides agree with TRBD2. Trimming at V came to 1 base and at J to 4 bases, leaving 1 base not matched to a gene. The CDR3 covers 15 residues. Looked up from germline, CDR1 is SGDLS and CDR2 is YYNGEE. In DNA, the CDR3 is TGTGCCAGCAGCGTAAGCGGGGGGGCCACCGGGGAGCTGTTTTTT. It is translated as CASSVSGGATGELFF.

The chain has TRBV12-5 and TRBJ1-5; the D is unclear. From germline, CDR1 is LGHNT and CDR2 FRNRAP. V was trimmed by 2 bases and J by 4 bases, leaving 12 bases between them. The CDR3 length is 15 residues. The DNA of the CDR3 is TGTGCTAGTGGTTTGAGCCAGGATCGGAATCAGCCCCAGCATTTT. This codes for CASGLSQDRNQPQHF.

This clonotype was detected a few times. V is TRBV4-2 and J is TRBJ2-5; a possible D gene is TRBD1 (6 bases). Germline CDR1 and CDR2: LGHNA and YNFKEQ. CDR3 size: 15 residues. V shed 2 bases and J shed 4 bases, with 14 bases lying between them. In DNA form, the CDR3 reads TGTGCCAGCAGCCAATTCATGGGGGCGGGAGAGACCCAGTACTTC. Its protein product is CASSQFMGAGETQYF.

The V call is TRBV6-1, the J call TRBJ2-2, with 12 bases that match TRBD2. The V gene's germline CDR1 is MNHNS and CDR2 SASEGT. Trimming took 8 bases from V and 4 from J; bases not matched to a gene: 14. The CDR3 contains 18 residues. CDR3 loop: CASLGYLAGGLGTGELFF. The CDR3 coding sequence is TGTGCCAGCCTAGGGTACCTAGCGGGAGGGCTCGGCACCGGGGAGCTGTTTTTT.

The V call is TRBV10-3, the J call TRBJ1-5; possible D gene TRBD1, 5 bases. V lost 5 bases and J lost 9, with 17 bases in between. CDR3 size: 14 residues. CDR1 and CDR2 (germline): ENHRY, SYGVKD. The CDR3 DNA sequence: TGTGCCATCAGTTCGATTTCGGGTGGGGGGCCCCAGCATTTT. Translating gives CAISSISGGGPQHF.

In DNA, the CDR3 is TGTGCCATCAGTGTGAAAGTGGACAGGGACTTCTATGGCTACACCTTC. The encoded protein is CAISVKVDRDFYGYTF. The V and J genes are TRBV10-3 and TRBJ1-2, with TRBD1 matching 8 bases. Germline lookup yields CDR1 ENHRY and CDR2 SYGVKD. Losses at the gene ends were 4 bases for V and 4 bases for J; bases not matched to a gene: 11. This CDR3 comprises 16 residues.

The chain has TRBV20-1 and TRBJ2-7, with unresolved D. The CDR3 contains 14 residues. V was clipped by 0 bases and J by 2 bases, with 11 bases between them. Germline CDR1 reads DFQATT; CDR2 reads SNEGSKA (reference sequence). The CDR3 protein is CSARDRQVPYEQYF. The CDR3 DNA reads TGCAGTGCTAGAGATCGGCAGGTCCCCTACGAGCAGTACTTC.

This chain links TRBV7-8 with TRBJ1-5; TRBD1 aligns across 7 bases. V gave up 5 bases and J gave up 4 bases; unmatched junction bases: 11. The CDR3 is 16 residues long. Looked up from germline, CDR1 is SGHVS and CDR2 is FQNEAQ. CDR3 protein: CASSPREGAGNQPQHF. CDR3 nucleotides: TGTGCCAGCAGCCCCAGGGAGGGGGCCGGTAATCAGCCCCAGCATTTT.